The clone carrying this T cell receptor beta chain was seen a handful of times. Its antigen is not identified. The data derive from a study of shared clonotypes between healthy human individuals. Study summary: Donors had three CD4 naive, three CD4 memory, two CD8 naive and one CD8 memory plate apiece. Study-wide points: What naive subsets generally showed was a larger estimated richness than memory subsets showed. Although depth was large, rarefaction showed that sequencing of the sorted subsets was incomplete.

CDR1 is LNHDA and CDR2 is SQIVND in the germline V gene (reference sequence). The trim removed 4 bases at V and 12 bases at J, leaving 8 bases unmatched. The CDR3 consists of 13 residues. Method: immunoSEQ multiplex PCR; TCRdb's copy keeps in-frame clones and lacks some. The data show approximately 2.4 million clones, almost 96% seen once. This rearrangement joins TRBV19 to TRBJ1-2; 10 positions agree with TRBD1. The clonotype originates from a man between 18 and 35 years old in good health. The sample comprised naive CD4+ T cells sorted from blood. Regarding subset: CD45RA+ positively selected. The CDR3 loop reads CASSTSRDRGNTF. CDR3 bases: TGTGCCAGTAGTACGTCCCGGGACAGGGGAAACACCTTC.